Presented here are 2 T cell receptor beta chains from one specimen sequenced in a study of chemoradiotherapy in HPV16-positive cancers. Profiled with immunoSEQ multiplex PCR; TCRdb holds only in-frame clones, not every one. The data show around 12,000 clones, with roughly 89% seen just once and roughly a fifth held by the top ten. Sequenced material: blood, taken from a patient who underwent chemoradiotherapy. These receptors all stem from a human donor with HPV-associated anogenital cancer.

The rearrangement joins TRBV7-2 to TRBJ1-6, with TRBD1 matching over 7 bases. Germline V CDR1 and CDR2: SGHTA, FQGNSA. The CDR3 extends over 18 amino acids. With V trimmed by 1 base and J by 0 bases, 6 bases remained unmatched. The CDR3 DNA reads TGTGCCAGCAGCTTAGTCCCAGGGGGAAGCTCCTATAATTCACCCCTCCACTTT. It is translated as CASSLVPGGSSYNSPLHF.

The chain recombines TRBV5-1 with TRBJ2-7, with 10 bases fitting TRBD1. V was pared by 4 bases and J by 4 bases, with 5 bases of the junction left unmatched. This CDR3 is 14 amino acids long. Germline CDR1 reads SGHRS; CDR2 reads YFSETQ. The CDR3 spells CASSEGTGAYEQYF. The CDR3 DNA sequence: TGCGCCAGCAGCGAGGGGACAGGGGCGTACGAGCAGTACTTC.